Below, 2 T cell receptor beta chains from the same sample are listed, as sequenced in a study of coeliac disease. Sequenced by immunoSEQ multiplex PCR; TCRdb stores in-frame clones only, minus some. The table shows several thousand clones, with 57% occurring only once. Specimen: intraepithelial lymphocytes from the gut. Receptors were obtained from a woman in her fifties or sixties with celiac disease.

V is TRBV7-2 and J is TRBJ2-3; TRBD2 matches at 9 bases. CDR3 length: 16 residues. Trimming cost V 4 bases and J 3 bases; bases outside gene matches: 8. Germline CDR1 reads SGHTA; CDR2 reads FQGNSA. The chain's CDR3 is CASSSQAGGRTDTQYF. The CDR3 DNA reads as TGTGCCAGCAGCTCTCAGGCGGGAGGGCGAACAGATACGCAGTATTTT.

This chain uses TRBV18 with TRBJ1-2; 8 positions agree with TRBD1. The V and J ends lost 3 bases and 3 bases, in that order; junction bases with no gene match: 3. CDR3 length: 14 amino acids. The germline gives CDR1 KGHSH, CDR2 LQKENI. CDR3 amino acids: CASSPGQGDYGYTF. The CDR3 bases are TGTGCCAGCTCACCTGGACAGGGTGACTATGGCTACACCTTC.